The next 16 T cell receptor beta chains were all read from a single sample in a study of shared clonotypes between healthy human individuals. The naive CD8 population came from CD45RO-negative cells selected for CCR7, without terminally differentiated effector memory CD45RA+ cells. Using immunoSEQ multiplex PCR, the repertoire was profiled, and TCRdb retains in-frame clones only, with some absent. This table has about 2.1 million clones, about 94% appearing once. The sample was naive CD8+ T cells from PBMCs. The receptors derive from a man younger than 35 in good health. Some clones in this sample may be carry-over from other donors' samples.

The chain carries TRBV27 and TRBJ1-4; D gene unclear. Germline V gene sequence: CDR1 MNHEY, CDR2 SMNVEV (reference sequence). This CDR3 spans 14 amino acids. V gave up 6 bases and J gave up 6 bases, with 14 bases separating them. The CDR3 nucleotides read TGTGCCAGCAGCCCAACACCATTGGATGAAAAACTGTTTTTT. It encodes CASSPTPLDEKLFF.

In the case of this clone: In the same sample, other DNA sequences code for this CDR3. This chain connects TRBV30 to TRBJ2-7; TRBD1 agrees at 9 bases. Germline V CDR1 and CDR2: GTSNPN, SVGIG (reference sequence). V was clipped by 0 bases and J by 4 bases; unmatched bases: 4. This CDR3 contains 14 residues. Here the CDR3 reads CAWSVGTGSYEQYF. As DNA, the CDR3 is TGTGCCTGGAGTGTCGGGACAGGGTCGTACGAGCAGTACTTC.

This chain joins TRBV4-1 and TRBJ2-1, with D maybe TRBD2 (6 bases). V was cut by 2 bases and J by 7 bases, with 15 bases left in between. The CDR3 runs 15 residues. CDR1 and CDR2 from the germline V gene are MGHRA and YSYEKL. CDR3 in amino acids: CASSQPGTLKNEQFF. The CDR3 nucleotides are TGCGCCAGCAGCCAACCCGGGACTCTTAAAAATGAGCAGTTCTTC.

This chain connects TRBV30 to TRBJ2-7; possible D gene TRBD2, 5 bases. Germline V lookup: CDR1 GTSNPN, CDR2 SVGIG (reference sequence). Trimming cost V 0 bases and J 3 bases, with 9 bases left between them. This CDR3 is 13 amino acids long. CDR3 residues: CAWSVHGNYEQYF. CDR3 nucleotides: TGTGCCTGGAGTGTACACGGGAACTACGAGCAGTACTTC.

The J gene is TRBJ2-7, the V gene TRBV7-9; a possible D gene is TRBD2 (6 bases). From germline, CDR1 is SEHNR and CDR2 FQNEAQ (reference sequence). The CDR3 consists of 17 residues. The V gene lost 5 bases and the J gene lost 0 bases, with 20 bases spanning the gap. CDR3 nucleotides: TGTGCCAGCAGCCGGAGCCTAACCGGGACTTTCTCCTACGAGCAGTACTTC. It codes for CASSRSLTGTFSYEQYF.

The CDR3 region is CASSLSAFYGYTF. The CDR3, as DNA: TGTGCCAGCAGTTTATCCGCTTTCTATGGCTACACCTTC. V usage is TRBV27 and J usage is TRBJ1-2; no clear D. V gave up 0 bases and J gave up 4 bases, with 6 bases separating them. The CDR3 sequence is 13 residues long. Germline values: CDR1 MNHEY, CDR2 SMNVEV (reference sequence).

CDR3 sequence: CASSWQGGTGELFF. In nucleotides, the CDR3 is TGTGCCAGCAGTTGGCAGGGTGGAACCGGGGAGCTGTTTTTT. This chain links TRBV28 with TRBJ2-2, with a weak D call TRBD1 (5 bases). This CDR3 spans 14 amino acids. V gave up 4 bases and J gave up 5 bases, with 11 bases separating them. The germline V gene has CDR1 MDHEN and CDR2 SYDVKM. Looking up the rest from reference TRBV28 and TRBJ2-2 gives the full variable domain: DVKVTQSSRYLVKRTGEKVFLECVQDMDHENMFWYRQDPGLGLRLIYFSYDVKMKEKGDIPEGYSVSREKKERFSLILESASTNQTSMYLCASSWQGGTGELFFGEGSRLTVL.

J is TRBJ2-5 and V is TRBV29-1; D not resolved. The better agreement between TRBJ2-7 and the DNA end casts doubt on the J call. The CDR3 loop spans 13 amino acids. Germline loops: CDR1 SQVTM, CDR2 ANQGSEA. The CDR3 nucleotides read TGCAGCGTTAAGGTCGGCTTGCCTGACGAGCAGTACTTC. Translated, it gives CSVKVGLPDEQYF.

The chain uses TRBV7-8 and TRBJ2-1; 8 bases map to TRBD2. Trimming removed 0 bases from V and 2 bases from J; junction bases left unmatched: 3. Germline CDR1 and CDR2: SGHVS and FQNEAQ. The CDR3 totals 16 residues. CDR3 sequence: CASSLASGGPYNEQFF. In DNA, the CDR3 is TGTGCCAGCAGCTTAGCCTCGGGGGGGCCCTACAATGAGCAGTTCTTC.

In the case of this clone: Other DNA sequences in the same sample also yield this CDR3. J is TRBJ2-7 and V is TRBV19, with D possibly matching TRBD1 (6 bases). The germline V gene has CDR1 LNHDA and CDR2 SQIVND (reference sequence). The V gene lost 3 bases and the J gene lost 2 bases, with 8 bases spanning the gap. The CDR3 totals 13 residues. CDR3 sequence reads: CASSMGTPYEQYF. In nucleotides, the CDR3 is TGTGCCAGTAGTATGGGGACACCCTACGAGCAGTACTTC.

The chain joins TRBV27 to TRBJ2-5, with 13 bases identical to TRBD2. From germline, CDR1 is MNHEY and CDR2 SMNVEV (reference sequence). With V trimmed by 2 bases and J by 0 bases, 6 bases remained unmatched. This CDR3 comprises 18 residues. Here the CDR3 DNA reads TGTGCCAGCAGTTTAACCGTGACTAGCGGGAGGAACCAAGAGACCCAGTACTTC. Its protein is CASSLTVTSGRNQETQYF.

V gene TRBV5-8 combines with J gene TRBJ2-7; D unclear. Germline CDR1 and CDR2: SGHTS and YDEGEE. Trimming pared 7 bases from V and 0 bases from J, leaving 11 bases between. The CDR3 contains 13 residues. CDR3 sequence (DNA): TGTGCCAGCCGTGTTCCTAGCTCCTACGAGCAGTACTTC. Protein product: CASRVPSSYEQYF.

This clone was seen more than once but under ten times. Other DNA sequences in the same sample also yield this CDR3. This sequence joins TRBV28 and TRBJ2-7; D unclear. Germline V CDR1 and CDR2: MDHEN, SYDVKM. CDR3 size: 10 residues. Trimming took 6 bases from V and 4 from J, leaving 4 bases between them. Written as DNA, the CDR3 is TGTGCCAGCAGCCGTTACGAGCAGTACTTC. Amino acids: CASSRYEQYF.

Of note for this clone: The same CDR3 is also encoded by other DNA sequences in this sample. V is TRBV10-2 and J is TRBJ1-1, with D possibly matching TRBD1 (5 bases). Trimming pared 3 bases from V and 4 bases from J, leaving 6 bases between. The CDR3 runs 12 residues. Germline-derived CDR1 and CDR2 are WSHSY and SAAADI. In DNA, the CDR3 is TGCGCCAGCAGTGATGGGGGCACTGAAGCTTTCTTT. Its protein product is CASSDGGTEAFF.

This clone turned up a few times. CDR3: CAWSDKGLQPQHF. The DNA of the CDR3 is TGTGCCTGGAGTGACAAGGGGCTCCAGCCCCAGCATTTT. This chain connects TRBV30 to TRBJ1-5, with D possibly matching TRBD1 (5 bases). Germline V gene lookup returns CDR1 GTSNPN and CDR2 SVGIG (reference sequence). V was cut by 1 base and J by 7 bases, with 11 bases left in between. CDR3 length equals 13 residues.

Concerning this clone: Compared with germline, one end of the junction differs, possibly owing to a read error. The gene calls are TRBV27 and TRBJ1-4, with 7 bases lining up with TRBD1. Germline V gene data show CDR1 as MNHEY and CDR2 as SMNVEV (reference sequence). The CDR3 totals 16 residues. In DNA form, the CDR3 reads TGTGCCAGCAGTCTATCCCCGGGGACAGATAATGAAAAACTGTTTTTT. It translates to CASSLSPGTDNEKLFF.